This TCR beta chain is drawn from a study of cytomegalovirus exposure and HLA in healthy donors. Notes on this clone: Antigen specificity is unknown.

The V gene end was trimmed by 3 bases and the J gene end by 3 bases; junction bases not matched to a gene: 9. CDR3 size: 18 residues. Germline CDR1 is SGDLS and CDR2 is YYNGEE. Study-wide results and caveats: With later analysis, a missense DCLRE1C variant became linked to TCR beta V- and J-gene trimming. An assumption of roughly uniform sequencing depth across donors underlay the presence/absence analyses. Highly shared sequence variants in one cluster were likely a sequencing artifact.

The PCR used 60 Vbeta and 13 Jbeta primers. Original processing notes: In a later analysis, of 80 million to 90 million unique beta chains, roughly 10 million appeared in at least two donors. Method: immunoSEQ multiplex PCR; TCRdb's copy keeps in-frame clones and lacks some. From that table come the V and J calls and clone size; the DNA was used to work out D and trimming. This table holds just over 200,000 clones, around 70% found once. V gene TRBV9 combines with J gene TRBJ2-2, with 12 bases lining up with TRBD1. The sequencing sample was made of PBMCs. The source is a man in his forties in good health and CMV-seropositive. CDR3 DNA sequence: TGTGCCAGCAGCGGAACCGGGACAGGGGGCTTGTACACCGGGGAGCTGTTTTTT. Translated, it gives CASSGTGTGGLYTGELFF.